These 23 T cell receptor beta chains came from one sample sequenced in a study of tumor-infiltrating lymphocytes in oesophageal squamous cell carcinoma. TCRdb redid the calling of the PCR reads with MiXCR, one entry per CDR3 protein. Here the sample spans 9,500 to 13,000 distinct CDR3 sequences, over 50% being singletons. Source material: esophageal tumor tissue. These receptor sequences come from a male donor with esophageal squamous cell carcinoma.

This chain joins TRBV7-3 and TRBJ2-1; D call uncertain. The DNA end is a closer match to TRBJ2-5, so the J assignment may be wrong. This CDR3 spans 16 amino acids. CDR1 is SGHTA and CDR2 is FQGTGA in the germline V gene. The CDR3 loop reads CASSLSRPSPQETQYF. The CDR3 nucleotides are TGTGCCAGCAGCTTATCGAGACCGTCCCCTCAAGAGACCCAGTACTTC.

The rearrangement uses TRBV11-3 and TRBJ2-1; 7 bases line up with TRBD1. The junction had 17 bases not matched to a gene; V was cut back by 8 bases and J by 13 bases. The CDR3 is 14 residues long. CDR1 and CDR2 from the germline V gene are SGHNT and YENEEA. Written as DNA, the CDR3 is TGTGCCAGCGCGGACAGGCTAGCCAAAAACATTCAGTTCTTC. It translates to CASADRLAKNIQFF. Looking up the rest from reference TRBV11-3 and TRBJ2-1 gives the full variable domain: EAGVVQSPRYKIIEKKQPVAFWCNPISGHNTLYWYLQNLGQGPELLIRYENEEAVDDSQLPKDRFSAERLKGVDSTLKIQPAELGDSAVYLCASADRLAKNIQFFGPGTRLTVL.

This chain joins TRBV7-8 and TRBJ2-1, with D perhaps TRBD1 (5 bases). The DNA end is more similar to TRBJ1-1, so the J call may be wrong. CDR1 is SGHVS, CDR2 FQNEAQ, per germline. This CDR3 is 16 amino acids long. CDR3 nucleotides: TGTGCCAGCAGCCCCCGGGGGGGAGCTTTGAACACTGAAGCTTTCTTT. This codes for CASSPRGGALNTEAFF.

Notes on this clonotype: A much larger clone lies a single base off, so this may be a read error. The chain uses TRBV7-9 and TRBJ2-7, with TRBD1 matching over 10 bases. This CDR3 has 13 amino acids. J gave up 7 bases and V 7 bases, and 7 bases lay outside the gene matches. Germline V gene data show CDR1 as SEHNR and CDR2 as FQNEAQ (reference sequence). CDR3 nucleotide sequence: TGTGCCAGCATCTCGACAGGGGGCAATGAGCAGTACTTC. Translation: CASISTGGNEQYF.

By frequency in the sample, this clonotype is medium-sized. J is TRBJ2-5 and V is TRBV6-6; no clear D gene. V was pared by 2 bases and J by 3 bases, with 7 bases between. This CDR3 is built from 13 residues. Germline V gene data show CDR1 as MNHNY and CDR2 as SVGAGI (reference sequence). The CDR3 here is CASSYGRKETQYF. Here the CDR3 DNA reads TGTGCCAGCAGTTACGGGCGGAAAGAGACCCAGTACTTC.

On this clonotype itself: Relative to the germline gene, one junction end is altered; a read error may explain this. The chain is built from TRBV6-4 and TRBJ2-3; D gene unclear. Judging by the DNA end, TRBJ2-1 fits better; the J call may be wrong. The CDR3 runs to 13 residues. Germline-derived CDR1 and CDR2 are MRHNA and SNTAGT. For the CDR3, the DNA is TGTGCCAGCAGTTACTCAGGTTACAATGAGCAGTTCTTC. It translates to CASSYSGYNEQFF.

The rearrangement uses TRBV7-6 and TRBJ2-6; 10 bases are a match to TRBD2. The J call may be in error: the DNA end matches TRBJ2-7 better. The CDR3 is 17 amino acids. CDR1 is SGHVS, CDR2 FNYEAQ, per germline. For the CDR3, the DNA is TGTGCCAGCAGCTTAAGGGGAGGACTAGCGGACCTTTACGAGCAGTACTTC. Protein sequence: CASSLRGGLADLYEQYF.

V and J are TRBV7-4 and TRBJ1-3, with 10 bases fitting TRBD1. In germline, CDR1 is SGHVT, CDR2 SQSDAQ. The CDR3 covers 15 residues. J was trimmed by 3 bases and V by 4 bases; bases with no gene match: 3. CDR3 amino acids: CASSSGTGVGNTIYF. The CDR3 region has the DNA TGTGCCAGCAGCTCCGGGACAGGGGTTGGAAACACCATATATTTT.

By frequency in the sample, this clonotype is medium-sized. J is TRBJ2-6 and V is TRBV25-1; D is possibly TRBD1 (6 bases). The CDR3 loop spans 14 amino acids. Germline CDR1 reads MGHDK; CDR2 reads SYGVNS. V was shortened by 7 bases and J by 2 bases, with 9 bases between the two germline ends. CDR3 sequence: CASTNRAGANVLTF. The CDR3 DNA is TGTGCCAGCACGAACAGGGCTGGGGCCAACGTCCTGACTTTC.

In this sample, this clonotype turned up a few times. CDR3 in amino acids: CASSLFRIGFYEQYF. The CDR3 DNA sequence: TGTGCCAGCAGCTTATTTCGTATTGGTTTCTACGAGCAGTACTTC. The genes are TRBV11-2 and TRBJ2-7; no definite D call. The CDR3 spans 15 residues. Germline CDR1 SGHAT, CDR2 FQNNGV. The V end lost 2 bases, the J end lost 3 bases, and 14 bases lay between the germline ends.

Ten or more counts support this clonotype. The rearrangement joins TRBV5-8 to TRBJ1-6; TRBD1 matches 8 bases. The CDR3 has 15 amino acids. V dropped 6 bases and J dropped 6; count of bases not matched to a gene: 8. Germline loops: CDR1 SGHTS, CDR2 YDEGEE. The CDR3 region is CASNSYTGGNSPLHF. Written as DNA, the CDR3 is TGTGCCAGCAATTCCTATACAGGGGGTAATTCACCCCTCCACTTT.

The chain combines TRBV28 with TRBJ2-6; 7 nucleotides agree with TRBD2. The end of the DNA aligns better with TRBJ2-5, so the J call may be wrong. CDR3 length: 16 amino acids. Germline CDR1 is MDHEN and CDR2 is SYDVKM. The CDR3 bases are TGTGCCAGCAGTTTGAGAGGACTAGGGACCCAAGAGACCCAGTACTTC. Protein: CASSLRGLGTQETQYF.

The rearrangement joins TRBV7-6 to TRBJ2-7; D uncertain. CDR1 and CDR2 from the germline V gene are SGHVS and FNYEAQ. V was shortened by 2 bases and J by 3 bases, with 5 bases between the two germline ends. This CDR3 is 12 amino acids long. CDR3 protein: CASSLMNYEQYF. For the CDR3, the DNA is TGTGCCAGCAGCTTAATGAACTACGAGCAGTACTTC.

This clonotype ranks as medium-sized. V is TRBV5-6 and J is TRBJ2-3; TRBD2 might be the D (6 bases). The germline V gene has CDR1 SGHDT and CDR2 YYEEEE. The CDR3 loop spans 14 amino acids. Trimming left V 2 bases short and J 3 bases short, with 10 bases between. CDR3 DNA: TGTGCCAGCAGCTTATGGGGGGTGACAGATACGCAGTATTTT. Translating gives CASSLWGVTDTQYF.

This rearrangement joins TRBV6-5 to TRBJ1-2; tentatively, D is TRBD1 (5 bases). The CDR3 has 14 amino acids. Germline V gene lookup returns CDR1 MNHEY and CDR2 SVGAGI. Trimming removed 7 bases at V and 2 bases at J, with 14 bases between. CDR3 sequence: CASTSQGRNYGYTF. The CDR3, as DNA: TGTGCCAGCACATCTCAGGGAAGAAACTATGGCTACACCTTC.

In this sample, this clonotype turned up a few times. A read error may account for a junction end that differs from germline. The chain couples TRBV7-7 to TRBJ2-5; D is possibly TRBD2 (7 bases). Germline assignment: CDR1 SSHAT and CDR2 FNYEAQ (reference sequence). This CDR3 is built from 15 residues. CDR3 nucleotide sequence: TGTGCTAGCAGCTTAGCAGTCGGGGGGCAGGAGACCCAGTACTTC. Encoded protein: CASSLAVGGQETQYF.

This clonotype was observed at least ten times. The V call is TRBV19, the J call TRBJ2-6; tentative D call: TRBD1 (6 bases). The CDR3 sequence is 16 residues long. Germline V lookup: CDR1 LNHDA, CDR2 SQIVND (reference sequence). V was pared by 5 bases and J by 2 bases, with 13 bases between. The CDR3 sequence: CASSPSQGTGANVLTF. CDR3 nucleotide sequence: TGTGCCAGTAGTCCCAGCCAGGGGACTGGGGCCAACGTCCTGACTTTC.

As regards this clonotype: This CDR3 is missing its conserved last phenylalanine or tryptophan, likely due to a read error. V usage is TRBV27 and J usage is TRBJ2-5; possible D gene TRBD1, 5 bases. Germline V gene lookup returns CDR1 MNHEY and CDR2 SMNVEV (reference sequence). The V end was cut by 3 bases, the J end by 5 bases, with 19 bases between. The CDR3 totals 16 residues. The chain's CDR3 is CASSFLGTGPGETQYL. CDR3 nucleotides: TGTGCCAGCAGTTTTCTCGGAACAGGACCAGGGGAGACCCAGTACTTA.

The chain has TRBV6-1 and TRBJ2-5; D perhaps matches TRBD1 (6 bases). The DNA end lines up better with TRBJ2-7; the J call may be wrong. In germline, CDR1 is MNHNS, CDR2 SASEGT. This CDR3 has 15 residues. The CDR3 nucleotides are TGTGCCAGCAGTGAAGCCCCAGGGGACCCCTACGAGCAGTACTTC. Its translation is CASSEAPGDPYEQYF.

The chain is built from TRBV7-8 and TRBJ1-2, with a weak D call TRBD1 (5 bases). The V gene's germline CDR1 is SGHVS and CDR2 FQNEAQ. V lost 1 base, J lost 3 bases, and 9 bases lay in between. This CDR3 region has 14 residues. The CDR3 DNA follows: TGTGCCAGCAGCTTAGGGTTGGGGGACTATGGCTACACCTTC. Protein sequence: CASSLGLGDYGYTF. The full variable domain, its missing parts supplied by reference TRBV7-8 and TRBJ1-2, is GAGVSQSPRYKVAKRGQDVALRCDPISGHVSLFWYQQALGQGPEFLTYFQNEAQLDKSGLPSDRFFAERPEGSVSTLKIQRTQQEDSAVYLCASSLGLGDYGYTFGSGTRLTVV.

This clonotype was seen just once. V and J are TRBV6-5 and TRBJ2-3; D unclear. Judging by the DNA end, TRBJ2-7 fits better; the J call may be wrong. The CDR3 covers 12 residues. The germline CDR1 and CDR2 sequences are MNHEY and SVGAGI. CDR3 bases: TGTGCCAGCAGCGATTACAACTACGAGCAGTACTTC. This encodes CASSDYNYEQYF.

The chain carries TRBV14 and TRBJ2-5; TRBD1 matches 8 bases. The CDR3 sequence is 14 residues long. The germline V gene encodes CDR1 SGHDN and CDR2 FVKESK. The V segment lost 1 base and the J segment 13 bases; nucleotides outside the gene matches: 11. The CDR3 sequence is CASSQVWSQGELYF. The CDR3 DNA follows: TGTGCCAGCAGCCAAGTGTGGTCACAGGGGGAACTGTACTTC. The variable domain in full, with the rest retrieved from reference TRBV14 and TRBJ2-5, is EAGVTQFPSHSVIEKGQTVTLRCDPISGHDNLYWYRRVMGKEIKFLLHFVKESKQDESGMPNNRFLAERTGGTYSTLKVQPAELEDSGVYFCASSQVWSQGELYFGPGTRLLVL.

This chain connects TRBV7-2 to TRBJ2-5, with D possibly being TRBD1 or TRBD2 (5 bases each). Near its end, the DNA agrees better with TRBJ2-3, so the J call may be wrong. CDR1 and CDR2 (germline): SGHTA, FQGNSA. CDR3 length: 13 residues. In nucleotides, the CDR3 is TGTGCCAGCAGCTTGGGGACGGCAGATACGCAGTATTTT. It codes for CASSLGTADTQYF.